These 13 T cell receptor beta chains originate from one sample sequenced in a study of blood T cell repertoires in COVID-19. Repertoires were generated with immunoSEQ multiplex PCR, while TCRdb's copy carries only in-frame clones and drops some. The sample contains approximately 200,000 clones, roughly 84% of which appear only once. Sequencing used peripheral blood. The receptors shown here come from an older woman who had recovered from COVID-19.

The chain combines TRBV19 with TRBJ1-2, with D hard to call. This CDR3 comprises 13 residues. The germline V gene encodes CDR1 LNHDA and CDR2 SQIVND (reference sequence). V lost 5 bases and J 5 bases, leaving 12 bases between the germline ends. The CDR3 spells CASSPRGGYGYTF. DNA for the CDR3: TGTGCCAGTAGTCCCCGGGGAGGGTATGGCTACACCTTC.

The CDR3 sequence: CASSQEPGLAGEQYF. In nucleotides, the CDR3 is TGTGCCAGCAGCCAAGAACCGGGACTAGCCGGCGAGCAGTACTTC. The rearrangement links TRBV14 to TRBJ2-7, with TRBD2 matching over 9 bases. The CDR3 is 15 residues long. Trimming cost V 0 bases and J 6 bases; bases outside gene matches: 6. Germline-derived CDR1 and CDR2 are SGHDN and FVKESK.

Points on this clone: This CDR3 is also generated by other DNA sequences in the sample. The CDR3 nucleotides are TGTGCCAGCTCACCAGGGGCAAATTCACCCCTCCACTTT. It specifies CASSPGANSPLHF. The chain carries TRBV18 and TRBJ1-6; D perhaps matches TRBD1 (5 bases). From germline, CDR1 is KGHSH and CDR2 LQKENI. Trimming stripped 2 bases from V and 7 bases from J, with 6 bases between. CDR3 length: 13 amino acids.

The chain carries TRBV5-1 and TRBJ2-5; 7 positions agree with TRBD2. The J segment lost 2 bases and the V segment lost 0 bases, leaving 4 bases of the junction unmatched. Germline V lookup: CDR1 SGHRS, CDR2 YFSETQ. This CDR3 has 15 amino acids. The CDR3 loop is CASSLGGAGQETQYF. The CDR3 DNA reads TGCGCCAGCAGCTTGGGGGGAGCGGGGCAAGAGACCCAGTACTTC.

The J gene is TRBJ2-7, the V gene TRBV7-3, with D perhaps TRBD1 (6 bases). Per the germline V gene, CDR1 is SGHTA and CDR2 is FQGTGA. The CDR3 runs to 14 residues. V lost 1 base and J 0 bases, leaving 7 bases between the germline ends. The CDR3 sequence: CASSLMGASYEQYF. The CDR3 DNA reads as TGTGCCAGCAGCTTAATGGGGGCCTCCTACGAGCAGTACTTC.

This clone was recorded only once. The DNA of the CDR3 is TGTGCCAGCAGGGGCTCGGGGGACGCCTACAATGAGCAGTTCTTC. Translation: CASRGSGDAYNEQFF. V and J are TRBV3-1 (or the pseudogene TRBV3-2) and TRBJ2-1, with a possible D match to TRBD2 (6 bases). Germline V CDR1 and CDR2: LGHDT, YNNKEL (reference sequence). The V gene lost 6 bases and the J gene lost 2 bases, with 14 bases spanning the gap. This CDR3 has 15 amino acids.

The chain uses TRBV6-2 or TRBV6-3 and TRBJ2-3; maybe TRBD2 (5 bases). Germline V gene lookup returns CDR1 MNHEY and CDR2 SVGEGT. The CDR3 is made up of 12 amino acids. Trimming removed 0 bases from V and 14 bases from J, with 12 bases in between. In nucleotides, the CDR3 is TGTGCCAGCAGTTACTCGAGGGATTCTCGGTATTTT. This encodes CASSYSRDSRYF.

This clone was counted a few times. V usage is TRBV5-5 and J usage is TRBJ1-1; 9 nucleotides agree with TRBD1. From germline, CDR1 is SGHKS and CDR2 YYEKEE (reference sequence). This CDR3 has 15 amino acids. V shed 1 base and J 4 bases; nucleotides not matched to a gene: 5. The CDR3 nucleotides read TGTGCCAGCAGCTTGTATGGGACAGGGTCCACTGAAGCTTTCTTT. It is translated as CASSLYGTGSTEAFF.

There are a few counts of this clone. The genes are TRBV18 and TRBJ2-6; 9 nucleotides match TRBD1. Germline CDR1 and CDR2: KGHSH and LQKENI. This CDR3 region has 18 residues. The ends lost 2 bases at V and 0 bases at J; junction bases unmatched: 5. The CDR3: CASSPGQGLDSGANVLTF. The CDR3 coding sequence is TGTGCCAGCTCACCAGGACAGGGGCTTGACTCTGGGGCCAACGTCCTGACTTTC. Full variable domain (missing parts from reference TRBV18 and TRBJ2-6): NAGVMQNPRHLVRRRGQEARLRCSPMKGHSHVYWYRQLPEEGLKFMVYLQKENIIDESGMPKERFSAEFPKEGPSILRIQQVVRGDSAAYFCASSPGQGLDSGANVLTFGAGSRLTVL.

This clone appeared a single time. V usage is TRBV7-2 and J usage is TRBJ2-1, with TRBD2 as a possible D gene (6 bases). Per the germline V gene, CDR1 is SGHTA and CDR2 is FQGNSA. V lost 8 bases to trimming and J lost 1 base, with 9 bases between them. The length of the CDR3 is 13 residues. The CDR3: CASGGTSYNEQFF. CDR3 nucleotides: TGTGCCAGCGGGGGGACGTCCTACAATGAGCAGTTCTTC.

V is TRBV18 and J is TRBJ1-4; D remains ambiguous. Trimming cost V 4 bases and J 5 bases, with 8 bases left between them. Germline V gene data show CDR1 as KGHSH and CDR2 as LQKENI. The CDR3 extends over 13 amino acids. Here the CDR3 DNA reads TGTGCCAGCTCACTCGGAGGAAATGAAAAACTGTTTTTT. It encodes CASSLGGNEKLFF.

The chain has TRBV6-1 and TRBJ2-1; D unresolved. CDR3 length equals 12 residues. Germline CDR1 MNHNS, CDR2 SASEGT. Trimming cost V 6 bases and J 4 bases, with 7 bases left between them. The CDR3 sequence is CASRSEYNEQFF. In nucleotides, the CDR3 is TGTGCCAGCAGATCAGAATACAATGAGCAGTTCTTC.

The V gene is TRBV18, the J gene TRBJ2-2; D possibly corresponds to TRBD1 (5 bases). Germline-derived CDR1 and CDR2 are KGHSH and LQKENI. The CDR3 is made up of 14 amino acids. V lost 3 bases and J 3 bases, leaving 8 bases between the germline ends. The CDR3 sequence is CASSPPGYTGELFF. The CDR3 DNA sequence: TGTGCCAGCTCACCTCCAGGGTACACCGGGGAGCTGTTTTTT.